Only a few counts were recorded for the clone carrying this T cell receptor (beta chain). The data belong to a study of blood T cell repertoires in COVID-19. As for the study in general: Nucleic acid was either cDNA or gDNA, and it came from T cells, B-cell-depleted T cells, or PBMCs.

Authors' analysis steps: The assay estimated nucleated cells by amplifying reference gene primers. Sequencing was performed with immunoSEQ multiplex PCR; in TCRdb, only in-frame clones are kept and a portion is missing. That table supplies the V and J calls and clone size; D and trimming were determined from the DNA. Of under 150,000 clones detected, around nine tenths appear once; the ten largest clones hold 2% to 2.5%. The sample was peripheral blood. The source of this sequence is a human donor in a cohort sampled during active COVID-19.

The CDR3 reads CASSQGAGYDTQYF. For the CDR3, the DNA is TGTGCCAGCAGTCAGGGGGCAGGGTACGATACGCAGTATTTT. J is TRBJ2-3 and V is TRBV6-2 or TRBV6-3; 8 bases agree with TRBD1. Losses at the gene ends were 5 bases for V and 6 bases for J; bases not matched to a gene: 7. The CDR3 is 14 amino acids. Per the germline V gene, CDR1 is MNHEY and CDR2 is SVGEGT.